The 8 T cell receptor beta chains reported below all come from one sample, sequenced in a study of T-cell reconstitution after alpha-beta-depleted transplantation in children. The TCRbeta library was prepared with unique molecular identifiers. TCRdb reprocessed the PCR reads with MiXCR, giving one entry per CDR3 protein. The data show around 400,000 distinct CDR3 sequences, roughly a tenth seen once. Sequencing was performed on PBMCs from the stem cell graft donor, taken from the stem cell graft. All receptors come from a human donor who donated a stem cell graft to a child with acute myeloid leukemia.

With respect to this clonotype: A much more abundant neighbour one base away suggests this may be a read error. The rearrangement links TRBV28 to TRBJ2-1; D perhaps matches TRBD2 (5 bases). Looked up from germline, CDR1 is MDHEN and CDR2 is SYDVKM. V was trimmed by 1 base and J by 13 bases, leaving 14 bases between them. The CDR3 has 13 amino acids. In nucleotides, the CDR3 is TGTGCCAGCAGTTTATCGGGCTGGGAGACCCAGTTCTTC. As protein: CASSLSGWETQFF. Together with reference TRBV28 and TRBJ2-1, the CDR3 gives the full variable domain: DVKVTQSSRYLVKRTGEKVFLECVQDMDHENMFWYRQDPGLGLRLIYFSYDVKMKEKGDIPEGYSVSREKKERFSLILESASTNQTSMYLCASSLSGWETQFFGPGTRLTVL.

This clonotype was observed many times. This rearrangement joins TRBV12-5 to TRBJ2-4; D call uncertain. Germline V gene data show CDR1 as LGHNT and CDR2 as FRNRAP. The CDR3 spans 14 residues. The germline V and J ends were trimmed by 2 bases and 6 bases, with 11 bases remaining between them. The CDR3 DNA reads as TGTGCTAGTGGTTTGAGCTCTCCCCTAAACATTCAGTACTTC. This sequence encodes CASGLSSPLNIQYF.

This chain links TRBV20-1 with TRBJ1-1; no clear D gene. Germline loops: CDR1 DFQATT, CDR2 SNEGSKA (reference sequence). The V end lost 4 bases, the J end lost 4 bases, and 13 bases lay between the germline ends. The CDR3 loop spans 13 amino acids. The CDR3 here is CSAILPTGTEAFF. As DNA, the CDR3 is TGCAGTGCTATCCTTCCTACGGGCACTGAAGCTTTCTTT.

This chain uses TRBV29-1 with TRBJ2-5, with a weak D call TRBD2 (5 bases). Germline lookup yields CDR1 SQVTM and CDR2 ANQGSEA. The CDR3 runs to 12 residues. Trimming left V 3 bases short and J 4 bases short, with 9 bases between. CDR3 sequence (DNA): TGCAGCGTTGAGCGGACTCCAGAGACCCAGTACTTC. Protein: CSVERTPETQYF.

This clonotype has a count of ten or more. The chain joins TRBV5-8 to TRBJ1-1, with D hard to call. V lost 3 bases and J lost 4, with 13 bases in between. CDR1 SGHTS and CDR2 YDEGEE come from the germline V gene. The CDR3 totals 14 residues. This chain's CDR3 is CASSSRLWRTEAFF. The DNA for the CDR3 is TGTGCCAGCAGCTCCCGTCTGTGGCGCACTGAAGCTTTCTTT.

CDR3 coding DNA: TGTGCCTGGAGTGTTGCGGGAGTACTACAGGATACGCAGTATTTT. Residues: CAWSVAGVLQDTQYF. The V and J genes are TRBV30 and TRBJ2-3, with TRBD2 identical over 7 bases. CDR1 is GTSNPN and CDR2 is SVGIG in the germline V gene (reference sequence). The CDR3 extends over 15 amino acids. Trimming removed 0 bases from V and 6 bases from J; junction bases left unmatched: 9.

This clonotype came up a few times. The V and J genes are TRBV7-2 and TRBJ2-3; D gene ambiguous. V shed 5 bases and J shed 5 bases, with 11 bases lying between them. The V gene's germline CDR1 is SGHTA and CDR2 FQGNSA. This CDR3 region has 13 residues. This CDR3 reads CASSPRIGDTQYF. CDR3 nucleotide sequence: TGTGCCAGCAGCCCTAGAATAGGAGATACGCAGTATTTT.

In this sample, this clonotype turned up a few times. The chain joins TRBV30 to TRBJ2-5; weak D call: TRBD1 (6 bases). CDR3 length: 12 amino acids. Trimming removed 8 bases from V and 9 bases from J, with 19 bases in between. Germline V CDR1 and CDR2: GTSNPN, SVGIG (reference sequence). In nucleotides, the CDR3 is TGTGCCCAGGACAGAGGGAAAGGGTCCCAGTACTTC. This gives the protein CAQDRGKGSQYF. Complete variable domain (other parts from reference TRBV30 and TRBJ2-5): SQTIHQWPATLVQPVGSPLSLECTVEGTSNPNLYWYRQAAGRGLQLLFYSVGIGQISSEVPQNLSASRPQDRQFILSSKKLLLSDSGFYLCAQDRGKGSQYFGPGTRLLVL.